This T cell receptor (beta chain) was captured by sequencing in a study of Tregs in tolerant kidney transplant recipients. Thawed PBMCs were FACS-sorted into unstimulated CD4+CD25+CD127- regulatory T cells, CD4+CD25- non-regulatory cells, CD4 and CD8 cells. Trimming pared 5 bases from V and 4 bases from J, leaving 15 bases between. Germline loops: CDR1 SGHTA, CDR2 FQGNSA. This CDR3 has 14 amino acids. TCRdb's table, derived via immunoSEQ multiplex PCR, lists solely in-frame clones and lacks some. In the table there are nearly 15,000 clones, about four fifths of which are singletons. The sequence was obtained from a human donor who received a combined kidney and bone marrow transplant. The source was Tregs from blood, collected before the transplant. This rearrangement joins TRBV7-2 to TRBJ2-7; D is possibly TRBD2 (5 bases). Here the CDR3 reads CASSPLGVGYEQYF. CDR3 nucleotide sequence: TGTGCCAGCAGCCCCCTGGGAGTAGGTTACGAGCAGTACTTC. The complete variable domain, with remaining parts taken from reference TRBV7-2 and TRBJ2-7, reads GAGVSQSPSNKVTEKGKDVELRCDPISGHTALYWYRQSLGQGLEFLIYFQGNSAPDKSGLPSDRFSAERTGGSVSTLTIQRTQQEDSAVYLCASSPLGVGYEQYFGPGTRLTVT.